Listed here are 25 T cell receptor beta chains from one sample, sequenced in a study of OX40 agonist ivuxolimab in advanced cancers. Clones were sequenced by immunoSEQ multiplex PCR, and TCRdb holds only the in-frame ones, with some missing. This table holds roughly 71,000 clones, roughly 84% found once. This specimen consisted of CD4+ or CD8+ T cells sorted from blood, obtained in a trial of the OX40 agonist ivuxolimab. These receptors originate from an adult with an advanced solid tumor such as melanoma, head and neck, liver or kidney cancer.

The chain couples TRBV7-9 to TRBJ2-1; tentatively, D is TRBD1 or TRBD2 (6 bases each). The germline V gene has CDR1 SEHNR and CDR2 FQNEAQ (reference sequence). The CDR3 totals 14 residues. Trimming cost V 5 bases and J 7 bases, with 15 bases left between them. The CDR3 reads CASSLGGPVNEQFF. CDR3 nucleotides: TGTGCCAGCAGCCTTGGGGGGCCGGTGAATGAGCAGTTCTTC.

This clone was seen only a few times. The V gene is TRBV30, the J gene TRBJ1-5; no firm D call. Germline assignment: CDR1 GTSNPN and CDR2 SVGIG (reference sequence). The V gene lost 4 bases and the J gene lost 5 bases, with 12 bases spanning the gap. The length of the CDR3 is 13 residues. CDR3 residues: CAWTPEWDQPQHF. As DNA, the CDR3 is TGTGCCTGGACTCCGGAATGGGATCAGCCCCAGCATTTT.

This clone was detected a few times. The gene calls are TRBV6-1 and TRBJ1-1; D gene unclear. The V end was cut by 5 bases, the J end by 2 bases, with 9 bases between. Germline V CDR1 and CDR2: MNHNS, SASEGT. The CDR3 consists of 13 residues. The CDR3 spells CASSSLPNTEAFF. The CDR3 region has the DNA TGTGCCAGCAGTTCCCTACCTAACACTGAAGCTTTCTTT.

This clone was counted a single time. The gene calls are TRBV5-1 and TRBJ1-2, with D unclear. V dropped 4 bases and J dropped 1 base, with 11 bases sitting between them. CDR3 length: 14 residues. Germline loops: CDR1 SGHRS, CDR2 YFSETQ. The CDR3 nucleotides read TGCGCCAGCAGCCCTTCTACAGTTAACTATGGCTACACCTTC. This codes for CASSPSTVNYGYTF.

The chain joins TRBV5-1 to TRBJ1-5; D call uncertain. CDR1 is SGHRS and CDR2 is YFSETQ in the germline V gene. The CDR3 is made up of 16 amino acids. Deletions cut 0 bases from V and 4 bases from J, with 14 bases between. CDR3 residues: CASSLGGEGWNQPQHF. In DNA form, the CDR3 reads TGCGCCAGCAGCTTGGGGGGAGAGGGTTGGAATCAGCCCCAGCATTTT. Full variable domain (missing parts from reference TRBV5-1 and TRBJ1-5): KAGVTQTPRYLIKTRGQQVTLSCSPISGHRSVSWYQQTPGQGLQFLFEYFSETQRNKGNFPGRFSGRQFSNSRSEMNVSTLELGDSALYLCASSLGGEGWNQPQHFGDGTRLSIL.

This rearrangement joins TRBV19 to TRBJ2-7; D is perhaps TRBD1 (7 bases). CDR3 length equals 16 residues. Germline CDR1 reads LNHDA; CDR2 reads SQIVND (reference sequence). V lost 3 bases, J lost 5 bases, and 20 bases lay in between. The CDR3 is CASSMEGAWLRNEQYF. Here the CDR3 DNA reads TGTGCCAGTAGTATGGAGGGGGCTTGGCTTCGTAACGAGCAGTACTTC.

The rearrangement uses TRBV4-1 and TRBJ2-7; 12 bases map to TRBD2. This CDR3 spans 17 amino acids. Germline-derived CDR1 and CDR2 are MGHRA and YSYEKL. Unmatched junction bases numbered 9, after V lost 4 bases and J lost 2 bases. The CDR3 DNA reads TGCGCCAGCAGCCTTAGGACTAGCGGGACCGACCCCTACGAGCAGTACTTC. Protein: CASSLRTSGTDPYEQYF.

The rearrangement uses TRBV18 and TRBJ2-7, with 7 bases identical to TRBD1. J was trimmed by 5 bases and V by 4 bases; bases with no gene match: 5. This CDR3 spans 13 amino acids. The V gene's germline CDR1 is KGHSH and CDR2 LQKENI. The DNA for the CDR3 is TGTGCCAGCTCACTCGACAGGGCCGACGAGCAGTACTTC. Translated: CASSLDRADEQYF. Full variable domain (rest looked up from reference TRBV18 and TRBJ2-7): NAGVMQNPRHLVRRRGQEARLRCSPMKGHSHVYWYRQLPEEGLKFMVYLQKENIIDESGMPKERFSAEFPKEGPSILRIQQVVRGDSAAYFCASSLDRADEQYFGPGTRLTVT.

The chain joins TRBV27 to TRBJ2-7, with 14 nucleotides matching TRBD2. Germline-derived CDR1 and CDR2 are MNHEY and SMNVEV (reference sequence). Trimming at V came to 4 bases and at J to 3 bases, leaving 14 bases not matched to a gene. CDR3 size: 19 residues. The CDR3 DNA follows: TGTGCCAGCAGTTCCACCAGAGGACTAGCGGGAGGTAAAAGCTACGAGCAGTACTTC. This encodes CASSSTRGLAGGKSYEQYF.

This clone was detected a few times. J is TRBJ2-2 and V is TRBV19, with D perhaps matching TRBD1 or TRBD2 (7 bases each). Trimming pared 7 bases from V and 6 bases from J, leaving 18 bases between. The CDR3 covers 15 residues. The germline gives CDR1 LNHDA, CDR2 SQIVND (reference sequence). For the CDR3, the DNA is TGTGCCAGTATTCCCGACAGGGAGGGAGCCGGGGAGCTGTTTTTT. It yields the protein CASIPDREGAGELFF.

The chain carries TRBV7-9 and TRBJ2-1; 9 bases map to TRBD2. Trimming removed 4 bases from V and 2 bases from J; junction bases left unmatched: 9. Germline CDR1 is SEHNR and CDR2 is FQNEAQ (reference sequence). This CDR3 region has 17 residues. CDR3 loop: CASSSPSGGKTYNEQFF. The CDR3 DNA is TGTGCCAGCAGCTCTCCGAGCGGGGGGAAAACCTACAATGAGCAGTTCTTC.

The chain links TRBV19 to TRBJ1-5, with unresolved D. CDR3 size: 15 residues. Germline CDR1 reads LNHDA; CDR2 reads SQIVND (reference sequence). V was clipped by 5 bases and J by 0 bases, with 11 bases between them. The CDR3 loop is CASSVTDYSNQPQHF. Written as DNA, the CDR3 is TGTGCCAGTAGTGTGACCGATTATAGCAATCAGCCCCAGCATTTT.

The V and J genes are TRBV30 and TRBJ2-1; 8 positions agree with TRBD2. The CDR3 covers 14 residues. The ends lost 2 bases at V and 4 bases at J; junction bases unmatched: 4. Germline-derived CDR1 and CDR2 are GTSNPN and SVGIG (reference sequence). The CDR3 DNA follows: TGTGCCTGGAGTAGGGCGGGAGGTTACAATGAGCAGTTCTTC. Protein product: CAWSRAGGYNEQFF.

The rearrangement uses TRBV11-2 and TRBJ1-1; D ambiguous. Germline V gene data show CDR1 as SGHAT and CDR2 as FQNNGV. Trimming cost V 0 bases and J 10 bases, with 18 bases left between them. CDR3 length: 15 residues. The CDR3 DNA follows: TGTGCCAGCAGCTTAGATAGGTCGGGGATAGGGCGAGCTTTCTTT. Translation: CASSLDRSGIGRAFF.

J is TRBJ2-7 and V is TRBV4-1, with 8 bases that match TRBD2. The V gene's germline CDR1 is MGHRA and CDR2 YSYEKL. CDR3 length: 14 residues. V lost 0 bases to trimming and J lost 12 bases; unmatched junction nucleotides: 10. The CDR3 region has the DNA TGCGCCAGCAGCCAAGAGAGAGGCGGGGGGCCTTGGTACTTC. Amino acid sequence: CASSQERGGGPWYF.

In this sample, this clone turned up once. CDR3 sequence: CASSVDPGHNPPETQYF. The CDR3 region has the DNA TGTGCCAGCAGCGTAGACCCTGGACATAACCCCCCAGAGACCCAGTACTTC. The rearrangement uses TRBV9 and TRBJ2-5; maybe TRBD1 (5 bases). V lost 0 bases to trimming and J lost 4 bases, with 19 bases between them. Per the germline V gene, CDR1 is SGDLS and CDR2 is YYNGEE. This CDR3 has 17 amino acids.

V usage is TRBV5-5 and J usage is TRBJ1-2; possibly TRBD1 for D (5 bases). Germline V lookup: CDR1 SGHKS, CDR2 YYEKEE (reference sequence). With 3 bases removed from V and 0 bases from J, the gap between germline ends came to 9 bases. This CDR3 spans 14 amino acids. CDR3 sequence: CASSWDGPNYGYTF. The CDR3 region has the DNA TGTGCCAGCAGCTGGGACGGACCTAACTATGGCTACACCTTC.

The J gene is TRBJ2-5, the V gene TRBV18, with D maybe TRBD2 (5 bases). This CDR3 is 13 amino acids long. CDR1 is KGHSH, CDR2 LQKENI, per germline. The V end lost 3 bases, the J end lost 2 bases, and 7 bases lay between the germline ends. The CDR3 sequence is CASSPTNQETQYF. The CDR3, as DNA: TGTGCCAGCTCACCGACTAATCAAGAGACCCAGTACTTC.

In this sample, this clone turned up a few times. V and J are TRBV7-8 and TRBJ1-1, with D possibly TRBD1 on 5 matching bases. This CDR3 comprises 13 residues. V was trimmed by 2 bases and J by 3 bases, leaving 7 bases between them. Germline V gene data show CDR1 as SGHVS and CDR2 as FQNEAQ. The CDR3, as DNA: TGTGCCAGCAGCTTAAGCAGGGACACTGAAGCTTTCTTT. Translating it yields CASSLSRDTEAFF.

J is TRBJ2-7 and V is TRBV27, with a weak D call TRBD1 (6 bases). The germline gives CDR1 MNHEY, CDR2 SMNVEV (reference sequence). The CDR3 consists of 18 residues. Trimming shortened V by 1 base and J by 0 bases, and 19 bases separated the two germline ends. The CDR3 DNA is TGTGCCAGCAGTTTATATGGGGGCCCTAGACAAAGCTCCTACGAGCAGTACTTC. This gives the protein CASSLYGGPRQSSYEQYF.

The CDR3 loop is CASSYGRVGQPQHF. The CDR3 DNA reads TGTGCCAGCAGTTACGGTAGGGTCGGGCAGCCCCAGCATTTT. The chain joins TRBV6-5 to TRBJ1-5; the D is unclear. Germline V gene data show CDR1 as MNHEY and CDR2 as SVGAGI. V gave up 2 bases and J gave up 7 bases, with 12 bases separating them. The CDR3 has 14 amino acids.

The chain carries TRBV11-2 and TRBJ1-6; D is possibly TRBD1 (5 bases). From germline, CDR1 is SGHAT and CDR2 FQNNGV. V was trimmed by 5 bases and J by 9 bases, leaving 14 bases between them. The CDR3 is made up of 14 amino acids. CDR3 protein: CASSPRDGSSPLHF. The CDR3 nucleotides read TGTGCCAGCAGCCCCCGGGACGGGAGTTCACCCCTCCACTTT.

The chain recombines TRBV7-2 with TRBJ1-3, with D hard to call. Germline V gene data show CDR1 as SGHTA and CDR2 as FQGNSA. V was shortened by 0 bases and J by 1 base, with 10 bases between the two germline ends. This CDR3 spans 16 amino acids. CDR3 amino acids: CASSLASGPSGNTIYF. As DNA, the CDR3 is TGTGCCAGCAGCTTAGCATCAGGCCCTTCTGGAAACACCATATATTTT.

CDR3 DNA: TGTGCCAGCAGTCCCCCCCGACGGGATGAGCAGTTCTTC. It codes for CASSPPRRDEQFF. V and J are TRBV7-8 and TRBJ2-1; D is unresolved. Germline loops: CDR1 SGHVS, CDR2 FQNEAQ. V dropped 6 bases and J dropped 8 bases, with 14 bases sitting between them. The CDR3 extends over 13 amino acids.

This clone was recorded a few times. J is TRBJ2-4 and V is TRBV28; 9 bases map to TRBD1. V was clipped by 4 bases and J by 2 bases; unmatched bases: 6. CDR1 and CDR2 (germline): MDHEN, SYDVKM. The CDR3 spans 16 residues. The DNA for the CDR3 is TGTGCCAGCAGTTCACCACAGGGGGCGCCCAAAAACATTCAGTACTTC. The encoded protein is CASSSPQGAPKNIQYF.